Presented here are 32 T cell receptor beta chains from one specimen sequenced in a study of identifying expanded T cells in peripheral blood. Clones were sequenced by immunoSEQ multiplex PCR, and TCRdb holds only the in-frame ones, with some missing. The sample has roughly 78,000 clones, 85% to 90% seen once. The specimen sequenced was blood. Receptors originate from a person between 18 and 75 years old in good health.

V usage is TRBV2 and J usage is TRBJ1-2, with 7 bases identical to TRBD1. CDR1 and CDR2 from the germline V gene are SNHLY and FYNNEI. Unmatched junction bases numbered 5, after V lost 5 bases and J lost 2 bases. The CDR3 has 14 residues. CDR3 region: CASSRGTANYGYTF. The CDR3 DNA reads as TGTGCCAGCAGTCGTGGGACAGCGAACTATGGCTACACCTTC.

The genes are TRBV5-4 and TRBJ2-5; 8 bases map to TRBD2. Looked up from germline, CDR1 is SGHNT and CDR2 is YYREEE (reference sequence). The V segment lost 0 bases and the J segment 5 bases; nucleotides outside the gene matches: 6. The CDR3 runs 15 residues. The CDR3 region is CASSLERGGDETQYF. The CDR3 bases are TGTGCCAGCAGCTTGGAACGGGGGGGAGATGAGACCCAGTACTTC.

V usage is TRBV9 and J usage is TRBJ2-1, with D possibly being TRBD1 or TRBD2 (5 bases each). Germline V gene data show CDR1 as SGDLS and CDR2 as YYNGEE. The CDR3 loop spans 15 amino acids. Trimming left V 4 bases short and J 7 bases short, with 18 bases between. The CDR3 region is CASSSFRDPANEQFF. CDR3 nucleotide sequence: TGTGCCAGCAGCTCATTCCGGGACCCGGCAAATGAGCAGTTCTTC.

This clone was observed a single time. The chain uses TRBV7-2 and TRBJ2-5; perhaps TRBD2 as D (7 bases). V was cut by 1 base and J by 1 base, with 13 bases left in between. The germline CDR1 and CDR2 sequences are SGHTA and FQGNSA. The CDR3 covers 16 residues. The CDR3 sequence: CASSLGGGVGQETQYF. The CDR3, as DNA: TGTGCCAGCAGCTTAGGGGGGGGCGTGGGCCAAGAGACCCAGTACTTC.

This chain joins TRBV28 and TRBJ1-4; D ambiguous. Trimming left V 5 bases short and J 7 bases short, with 20 bases between. Germline V gene sequence: CDR1 MDHEN, CDR2 SYDVKM. The CDR3 is 16 residues long. Written as DNA, the CDR3 is TGTGCCAGCAGTCCCGAACGCGCCGGTCGGCGTGAAAAACTGTTTTTT. This codes for CASSPERAGRREKLFF. The whole variable domain, filled in from reference TRBV28 and TRBJ1-4, reads DVKVTQSSRYLVKRTGEKVFLECVQDMDHENMFWYRQDPGLGLRLIYFSYDVKMKEKGDIPEGYSVSREKKERFSLILESASTNQTSMYLCASSPERAGRREKLFFGSGTQLSVL.

The V call is TRBV21-1, the J call TRBJ1-1. TRBV21-1 is marked as a pseudogene. CDR3 length equals 18 residues. CDR3 sequence (DNA): TGTGCCAGCAGCAAAAAACTACAGTTTTGGGCGGGGGACACTGAAGCTTTCTTT. Protein product: CASSKKLQFWAGDTEAFF.

The V gene is TRBV2, the J gene TRBJ1-6, with 7 bases fitting TRBD1. The CDR3 length is 14 residues. Trimming at V came to 4 bases and at J to 7 bases, leaving 4 bases not matched to a gene. From germline, CDR1 is SNHLY and CDR2 FYNNEI. CDR3 protein: CASSGDSRNSPLHF. As DNA, the CDR3 is TGTGCCAGCAGTGGGGACAGTCGGAATTCACCCCTCCACTTT.

The gene calls are TRBV9 and TRBJ2-3; TRBD2 matches at 9 bases. Per the germline V gene, CDR1 is SGDLS and CDR2 is YYNGEE. J gave up 0 bases and V 0 bases, and 8 bases lay outside the gene matches. The CDR3 runs 18 residues. The CDR3 nucleotides read TGTGCCAGCAGCGTAGGTCCCGGGACTAGCAGCAGCACAGATACGCAGTATTTT. Translation: CASSVGPGTSSSTDTQYF.

CDR3 region: CASSSPQGFGGGYTF. The CDR3 region has the DNA TGTGCCAGCAGTTCTCCTCAGGGGTTTGGTGGGGGCTACACCTTC. The V and J genes are TRBV6-5 and TRBJ1-2; a weak D match, TRBD1 (6 bases). Trimming left V 4 bases short and J 8 bases short, with 20 bases between. The CDR3 consists of 15 residues. The germline V gene encodes CDR1 MNHEY and CDR2 SVGAGI.

The chain couples TRBV11-2 to TRBJ2-7; TRBD1 agrees at 10 bases. This CDR3 contains 15 residues. After removal of 4 bases from V and 1 base from J, the junction contained 4 bases not matched to a gene. Germline lookup yields CDR1 SGHAT and CDR2 FQNNGV. Here the CDR3 reads CASSSTGGLSYEQYF. The CDR3 DNA reads as TGTGCCAGCAGCTCGACAGGGGGCCTTTCCTACGAGCAGTACTTC.

The chain uses TRBV19 and TRBJ2-3; D remains unclear. The V and J ends lost 1 base and 0 bases respectively, with 11 bases between them. The V gene's germline CDR1 is LNHDA and CDR2 SQIVND (reference sequence). The CDR3 is 16 amino acids. CDR3 residues: CASSIGGGVSTDTQYF. The CDR3 nucleotides are TGTGCCAGTAGTATAGGGGGTGGGGTCAGCACAGATACGCAGTATTTT.

The chain employs TRBV29-1 and TRBJ2-7; D is possibly TRBD2 (5 bases). Germline CDR1 and CDR2: SQVTM and ANQGSEA. V lost 4 bases and J lost 5, with 18 bases in between. CDR3 length equals 14 residues. The CDR3 DNA reads TGCAGCGTTGTAGTTAGCGAGAGCTTCCACGAGCAGTACTTC. Its translation: CSVVVSESFHEQYF.

A single count supports this clone. The chain joins TRBV19 to TRBJ2-1; either TRBD1 or TRBD2 may fit D (5 bases each). This CDR3 is built from 13 residues. Germline V gives CDR1 LNHDA, CDR2 SQIVND (reference sequence). Trimming left V 6 bases short and J 7 bases short, with 13 bases between. The CDR3 bases are TGTGCCAGTAGCCTACTGTGGGGGAATGAGCAGTTCTTC. It yields the protein CASSLLWGNEQFF.

The rearrangement uses TRBV4-2 and TRBJ2-5; perhaps TRBD2 as D (5 bases). Trimming left V 1 base short and J 2 bases short, with 11 bases between. Looked up from germline, CDR1 is LGHNA and CDR2 is YNFKEQ. The CDR3 is made up of 15 amino acids. The CDR3 bases are TGTGCCAGCAGCCAAGTGCGGGTTGGGCAAGAGACCCAGTACTTC. This encodes CASSQVRVGQETQYF.

In this sample, this clone turned up once. The chain recombines TRBV6-1 with TRBJ1-2; no reliable D call. The CDR3 contains 12 residues. Germline loops: CDR1 MNHNS, CDR2 SASEGT. V was pared by 0 bases and J by 7 bases, with 6 bases between. Here the CDR3 reads CASSEARVGYTF. In DNA, the CDR3 is TGTGCCAGCAGTGAAGCGAGGGTTGGCTACACCTTC.

This clone was seen a few times. V usage is TRBV4-1 and J usage is TRBJ2-7; tentatively, D is TRBD1 or TRBD2 (5 bases each). CDR1 is MGHRA and CDR2 is YSYEKL in the germline V gene. This CDR3 comprises 15 residues. V was trimmed by 4 bases and J by 3 bases, leaving 16 bases between them. CDR3 in amino acids: CASSRSTGTDYEQYF. CDR3 DNA sequence: TGCGCCAGCAGCCGATCGACCGGGACGGACTACGAGCAGTACTTC.

V usage is TRBV10-1 and J usage is TRBJ1-1; D is perhaps TRBD1 (5 bases). The germline V gene has CDR1 WNHNN and CDR2 SYGVQD (reference sequence). V lost 6 bases and J 4 bases, leaving 9 bases between the germline ends. The CDR3 covers 12 residues. The CDR3 DNA sequence: TGCGCCAGCAGCGGGGGGGGCACTGAAGCTTTCTTT. It specifies CASSGGGTEAFF.

The chain uses TRBV27 and TRBJ2-3; no firm D call. V shed 5 bases and J shed 3 bases, with 12 bases lying between them. This CDR3 region has 14 residues. The germline V gene has CDR1 MNHEY and CDR2 SMNVEV (reference sequence). The CDR3 here is CASSPVYGTDTQYF. CDR3 nucleotide sequence: TGTGCCAGCAGTCCCGTGTACGGAACAGATACGCAGTATTTT.

This clone was seen a few times. This sequence joins TRBV6-5 and TRBJ1-2, with D perhaps matching TRBD1 (5 bases). With 2 bases removed from V and 7 bases from J, the gap between germline ends came to 11 bases. Germline V gene sequence: CDR1 MNHEY, CDR2 SVGAGI. This CDR3 region has 13 residues. CDR3 region: CASSYGAGRGYTF. CDR3 bases: TGTGCCAGCAGTTACGGGGCGGGGCGTGGCTACACCTTC.

This clone was detected once. The chain uses TRBV7-8 and TRBJ2-5; 7 bases line up with TRBD1. This CDR3 contains 17 residues. The germline V gene has CDR1 SGHVS and CDR2 FQNEAQ. V trimming: 2 bases; J trimming: 5 bases; junction bases outside the gene matches: 14. CDR3 nucleotides: TGTGCCAGCAGCTTACCCAGAGAGACAGGGCTAGAGGAGACCCAGTACTTC. This sequence encodes CASSLPRETGLEETQYF. Variable domain in full (rest from reference TRBV7-8 and TRBJ2-5): GAGVSQSPRYKVAKRGQDVALRCDPISGHVSLFWYQQALGQGPEFLTYFQNEAQLDKSGLPSDRFFAERPEGSVSTLKIQRTQQEDSAVYLCASSLPRETGLEETQYFGPGTRLLVL.

The chain has TRBV10-3 and TRBJ2-5; the D gene is possibly TRBD1 (5 bases). Trimming took off 0 bases at V and 5 bases at J, with 10 bases between the two ends. Germline-derived CDR1 and CDR2 are ENHRY and SYGVKD. The CDR3 contains 14 residues. The CDR3 loop is CAISESRPGETQYF. Here the CDR3 DNA reads TGTGCCATCAGTGAGTCGAGGCCAGGGGAGACCCAGTACTTC.

The V gene is TRBV6-5, the J gene TRBJ2-7; tentative D call: TRBD2 (5 bases). The V end was cut by 2 bases, the J end by 4 bases, with 9 bases between. Germline CDR1 reads MNHEY; CDR2 reads SVGAGI. CDR3 length: 13 amino acids. The CDR3 loop is CASSYDYHYEQYF. DNA of the CDR3: TGTGCCAGCAGTTACGACTACCATTACGAGCAGTACTTC.

The chain recombines TRBV4-2 with TRBJ2-7, with D hard to call. Trimming took off 1 base at V and 3 bases at J, with 4 bases between the two ends. This CDR3 comprises 12 residues. Germline-derived CDR1 and CDR2 are LGHNA and YNFKEQ. The CDR3 sequence: CASSQVSYEQYF. The DNA of the CDR3 is TGTGCCAGCAGCCAAGTGAGCTACGAGCAGTACTTC.

The chain combines TRBV4-3 with TRBJ2-1; 10 bases agree with TRBD2. V shed 3 bases and J 2 bases; nucleotides not matched to a gene: 22. This CDR3 is built from 22 residues. Per germline, CDR1 LGHNA and CDR2 YSLEER. CDR3 sequence (DNA): TGCGCCAGCAGCCATCCCACGTTCGCGCTAGCGGGGGCCCCGAACACCTACAATGAGCAGTTCTTC. Translated: CASSHPTFALAGAPNTYNEQFF.

This chain connects TRBV4-1 to TRBJ1-1; 10 nucleotides match TRBD1. The CDR3 covers 14 residues. Per germline, CDR1 MGHRA and CDR2 YSYEKL. Trimming at V came to 1 base and at J to 5 bases, leaving 1 base not matched to a gene. Here the CDR3 reads CASSQVDRGTEAFF. Written as DNA, the CDR3 is TGCGCCAGCAGCCAAGTGGACAGGGGGACTGAAGCTTTCTTT.

The chain carries TRBV28 and TRBJ2-7; 8 nucleotides match TRBD1. This CDR3 has 16 residues. Germline assignment: CDR1 MDHEN and CDR2 SYDVKM. V was pared by 3 bases and J by 1 base, with 8 bases of the junction left unmatched. The CDR3 is CASSLGPDRASYEQYF. The CDR3 nucleotides are TGTGCCAGCAGTTTGGGCCCGGACAGGGCTTCCTACGAGCAGTACTTC.

The rearrangement joins TRBV6-4 to TRBJ2-1; 10 nucleotides match TRBD2. The germline V gene encodes CDR1 MRHNA and CDR2 SNTAGT. V shed 6 bases and J 7 bases; nucleotides not matched to a gene: 6. There are 14 residues in the CDR3. The DNA of the CDR3 is TGTGCCAGCAGACCAATAGCGGGAGGTAATGAGCAGTTCTTC. This encodes CASRPIAGGNEQFF.

The chain is built from TRBV9 and TRBJ1-2; D ambiguous. Germline values: CDR1 SGDLS, CDR2 YYNGEE. V was pared by 0 bases and J by 4 bases, with 10 bases between. The CDR3 contains 14 residues. DNA for the CDR3: TGTGCCAGCAGCGTAGACGGGTCCAGCTATGGCTACACCTTC. Translation gives CASSVDGSSYGYTF.

The chain combines TRBV7-2 with TRBJ2-2; 12 bases are a match to TRBD2. J was trimmed by 7 bases and V by 5 bases; bases with no gene match: 8. Germline V lookup: CDR1 SGHTA, CDR2 FQGNSA. The CDR3 contains 16 residues. CDR3 in DNA: TGTGCCAGCAGCCCCCGGACTAGCGGGGTAATCGGGGAGCTGTTTTTT. It codes for CASSPRTSGVIGELFF.

V is TRBV6-6 and J is TRBJ1-4; D possibly corresponds to TRBD1 (5 bases). Germline CDR1 and CDR2: MNHNY and SVGAGI (reference sequence). The CDR3 consists of 13 residues. The V end lost 0 bases, the J end lost 8 bases, and 7 bases lay between the germline ends. CDR3 DNA: TGTGCCAGCAGTTACTCGAAGGGGGAAAAACTGTTTTTT. It encodes CASSYSKGEKLFF.

The table lists this clone with a few counts. The V gene is TRBV5-1, the J gene TRBJ1-1; D ambiguous. Germline assignment: CDR1 SGHRS and CDR2 YFSETQ. Trimming pared 5 bases from V and 0 bases from J, leaving 11 bases between. The CDR3 consists of 14 residues. In DNA form, the CDR3 reads TGCGCCAGCAGATCCCCTAGGGTGAACACTGAAGCTTTCTTT. It yields the protein CASRSPRVNTEAFF.

This chain connects TRBV9 to TRBJ2-3; 8 bases fit TRBD1. The J segment lost 6 bases and the V segment lost 3 bases, leaving 12 bases of the junction unmatched. CDR1 and CDR2 (germline): SGDLS, YYNGEE. The CDR3 extends over 16 amino acids. The DNA for the CDR3 is TGTGCCAGCAGCGGACAGGGGTTTGCTGAAGATGATACGCAGTATTTT. This codes for CASSGQGFAEDDTQYF. The full variable domain, completed using reference TRBV9 and TRBJ2-3, is DSGVTQTPKHLITATGQRVTLRCSPRSGDLSVYWYQQSLDQGLQFLIQYYNGEERAKGNILERFSAQQFPDLHSELNLSSLELGDSALYFCASSGQGFAEDDTQYFGPGTRLTVL.